This TCR beta chain was identified during a study of CD8+CD57+ T cells in acquired aplastic anemia. The template for TCR beta VDJ and CDR3 sequence profiling was genomic DNA. One entry per CDR3 protein results from TCRdb running MiXCR on the reads. The sample carries about 200,000 distinct CDR3 sequences, roughly two thirds recorded once. Note on this clonotype: What it binds is not known.

Findings of the study overall: The study identified twenty-nine CD8+ CDR3 sequences shared by patients and controls.

Individuals selected for sequencing had exhibited CD8+CD57+ cell expansion on flow cytometry. The CDR3 spans 15 residues. With V trimmed by 0 bases and J by 2 bases, 2 bases remained unmatched. Germline assignment: CDR1 SGDLS and CDR2 YYNGEE. The clonotype was recovered from a human donor with aplastic anemia. What was sequenced was sorted CD4+, CD8+, or CD8+CD57+ T cells (not recorded which) from PBMCs. The chain employs TRBV9 and TRBJ2-7; 10 positions match TRBD1. The CDR3 DNA sequence: TGTGCCAGCAGCGTAGGGGGACAGGGGACCTACGAGCAGTACTTC. Amino acid sequence: CASSVGGQGTYEQYF.